This T cell receptor (beta chain) was obtained from a study of blood T cell repertoires in COVID-19. The germline gives CDR1 LGHDT, CDR2 YNNKEL (reference sequence). The CDR3 sequence is 18 residues long. V gave up 3 bases and J gave up 4 bases; unmatched junction bases: 15. Sequencing was performed with immunoSEQ multiplex PCR; in TCRdb, only in-frame clones are kept and a portion is missing. The profile shows about 440,000 clones, 87% of them singletons. The chain couples TRBV3-1 (or the pseudogene TRBV3-2) to TRBJ1-2, with 9 positions matching TRBD1. This clonotype was sampled from a woman aged 18-29 years with acute COVID-19. Material for sequencing was PBMCs or T cells enriched from blood (not recorded which). The CDR3 reads CASSQFSTGGAKIYGYTF. CDR3 in DNA: TGTGCCAGCAGCCAGTTCTCAACAGGGGGCGCGAAGATCTATGGCTACACCTTC.